This T cell receptor beta chain was found in a study of blood T cell repertoires in COVID-19. Libraries were prepared by immunoSEQ multiplex PCR; TCRdb keeps only in-frame clonotypes and omits some of them. The table includes about 120,000 clones, around nine tenths detected once. In Seattle, patients joined the study during active infection and were tracked longitudinally. Source material: peripheral blood. The sequence derives from a man between 60 and 75 years old with COVID-19, enrolled during active disease.

This CDR3 reads CASSPTGRNTIYF. The CDR3 region has the DNA TGTGCCAGCAGTCCTACAGGTCGAAACACCATATATTTT. The chain has TRBV27 and TRBJ1-3; TRBD1 is a possible D gene (5 bases). Trimming removed 5 bases at V and 5 bases at J, with 10 bases between. This CDR3 has 13 amino acids. From germline, CDR1 is MNHEY and CDR2 SMNVEV (reference sequence).